This T cell receptor (beta chain) originates from a study of T cell repertoires in cytomegalovirus infection. Study information: Both a matching HLA type and CMV infection were indicated by public TCR beta signatures. Regarding the study as a whole: HLA-C-restricted CMV-specific TCR beta clonotypes were dominant in the ex vivo response.

J was trimmed by 8 bases and V by 4 bases; bases with no gene match: 9. From germline, CDR1 is SGHRS and CDR2 YFSETQ. CDR3 length equals 15 residues. This clonotype was seen a few times. Its antigen remains unknown. TCRdb re-called the reads through MiXCR, storing one row per CDR3 protein. The table lists about 310,000 distinct CDR3 sequences, approximately 25% of them singletons, with 13% in the top ten. The sample in question was cultured PBMCs, obtained from culture after CMV antigen stimulation. The sequence was obtained from a human donor in good health (CMV status not recorded). Some clones in this sample may be carry-over from other donors' samples. The chain has TRBV5-1 and TRBJ2-1; TRBD2 matches at 10 bases. CDR3 sequence: CASSPQAGGPHEQFF. CDR3 nucleotide sequence: TGCGCCAGCAGCCCTCAAGCGGGAGGGCCCCATGAGCAGTTCTTC.